This T cell receptor beta chain was identified in a study of OX40 agonist ivuxolimab in advanced cancers. Background for the entire study: Ivuxolimab was an agonistic, fully human IgG2 monoclonal antibody directed against OX40 (CD134), a costimulatory receptor. Intravenous ivuxolimab was administered to patients every 2 weeks at six dose levels: 0.01, 0.1, 0.3, 1.5, 3 and 10 mg/kg. Among the roughly 50 dose-escalation patients, some 20 had hepatocellular carcinoma, about 15 melanoma, 9 renal cell carcinoma and 9 head and neck cancer. In the dose-escalation cohort, 82.7% of patients were male, and the mean age was about 55 years, with a range of roughly 20 to 85. Prior anti-PD-1, anti-PD-L1 or anti-CTLA-4 therapy was permitted, and about 40% of dose-escalation patients had received checkpoint inhibitors. Partial responses occurred in three dose-escalation patients, of whom one had hepatocellular carcinoma and two had cutaneous melanoma. The purpose of peripheral TCRbeta sequencing was to test whether ivuxolimab changed TCR sequence diversity and led to clonal T-cell expansion. The paper describes the monotherapy dose-escalation part (N of about 52 patients) of the phase I trial of ivuxolimab.

Patients with a history of autoimmune disease or receiving systemic immunosuppression were excluded from the trial. In every dose cohort, peripheral blood was drawn for TCR sequencing at baseline, cycle 4 day 1, and cycle 7 day 1. The samples were taken from a phase I, first-in-human, multicenter, open-label dose-escalation trial of ivuxolimab. Adults with locally advanced or metastatic melanoma, renal cell carcinoma, hepatocellular carcinoma or head and neck squamous cell carcinoma were enrolled in the trial. CD4+ and CD8+ T cells were sorted separately from peripheral blood before TCR sequencing. About this clone: No antigen is known for it. No qualities accompany the bases; no much larger clone lies one base away.

The germline V gene specifies MNHEY as CDR1 and SVGAGI as CDR2. Spanning cysteine to phenylalanine, the CDR3 consists of 14 amino acids. Kept here is only the CDR3 DNA, which spans 42 bases and is read in frame from base 1. Trimming leaves V shorter by 4 bases and J shorter by 3 bases, with the junction holding 1 base beyond the gene matches. Study-wide conclusions, independent of this receptor: On average, CD8+ T cells showed more expanded clones than CD4+ T cells after ivuxolimab. The antigen specificity of the peripheral T cells that underwent clonal expansion was not determined. Low levels of normalized T-cell clonal expansion were also seen in some patients who did not respond. At doses from 0.1 to 3.0 mg/kg, clonal expansion was seen in both CD4+ and CD8+ blood T cells between baseline and week 6. Partial responders in the 0.1-3.0 mg/kg groups had among the lowest normalized peripheral clonal expansion, especially among CD8+ T cells.

To sequence the TCRbeta CDR3 region, genomic DNA was isolated from the sorted cells. The immunoSEQ Assay was used to sequence the TCRbeta CDR3 regions. Held by TCRdb, this immuneACCESS table contains in-frame sequences only and omits some clones. Under half of the omission traces to an unresolved V gene where checked; the cause of the rest is unknown. For this sample there are approximately 20,000 clones; around 77% appear just once. The top ten hold 16% of the sample. The chain is assembled from TRBV6-5 and TRBJ1-2; a stretch of 11 junction bases matches TRBD1. The source of this sequence is an adult with an advanced solid tumor such as melanoma, head and neck, liver or kidney cancer. The sequences come from CD4+ or CD8+ T cells sorted from blood, collected in a trial of the OX40 agonist ivuxolimab. The base sequence is TGTGCCAGCAGTTCGGGACAGGGGGACTATGGCTACACCTTC. The resulting protein is CASSSGQGDYGYTF.